These 31 T cell receptor beta chains came from one sample sequenced in a study of control samples from healthy donors and cancer patients. Only in-frame clones appear in the TCRdb table, and some are missing; sequencing was by immunoSEQ multiplex PCR. The data hold approximately 180,000 clones, with approximately 94% observed a single time. The specimen sequenced was blood. The receptors were sampled from a woman under 30 in good health.

The chain combines TRBV18 with TRBJ2-1; TRBD2 matches 11 bases. Germline CDR1 is KGHSH and CDR2 is LQKENI. The CDR3 extends over 15 amino acids. J was trimmed by 7 bases and V by 2 bases; bases with no gene match: 4. The CDR3 nucleotides are TGTGCCAGCTCACCAAGACTAGCGGGGTTTAATGAGCAGTTCTTC. It translates to CASSPRLAGFNEQFF.

The chain recombines TRBV11-2 with TRBJ2-7; D is unresolved. The germline V and J ends were trimmed by 1 base and 6 bases, with 7 bases remaining between them. Germline CDR1 is SGHAT and CDR2 is FQNNGV. CDR3 length equals 12 residues. CDR3 DNA: TGTGCCAGCAGCTTAGTGAACGGCGAGCAGTACTTC. Translating gives CASSLVNGEQYF.

The chain carries TRBV6-5 and TRBJ2-1; 8 bases line up with TRBD1. V shed 4 bases, J shed 10 bases, and the junction held 12 bases outside the gene matches. There are 15 residues in the CDR3. Germline V gene sequence: CDR1 MNHEY, CDR2 SVGAGI. The CDR3: CASSWAGTGVGEQFF. In DNA form, the CDR3 reads TGTGCCAGCAGTTGGGCCGGGACAGGTGTCGGGGAGCAGTTCTTC.

The CDR3 region is CASTPGGWGNTIYF. CDR3 nucleotide sequence: TGTGCCAGCACCCCCGGGGGGTGGGGAAACACCATATATTTT. This rearrangement joins TRBV9 to TRBJ1-3, with D perhaps TRBD1 (5 bases). V lost 6 bases and J lost 4, with 14 bases in between. This CDR3 is 14 amino acids long. CDR1 is SGDLS and CDR2 is YYNGEE in the germline V gene.

The rearrangement joins TRBV6-5 to TRBJ1-1, with a possible D match to TRBD1 (5 bases). Germline V CDR1 and CDR2: MNHEY, SVGAGI. Deletions cut 7 bases from V and 1 base from J, with 13 bases between. This CDR3 has 14 residues. CDR3 sequence: CASKWGRQNTEAFF. In DNA, the CDR3 is TGTGCCAGCAAGTGGGGCAGACAGAACACTGAAGCTTTCTTT.

The CDR3 region has the DNA TGTGCCAGCAGCCGTAACACTGAAGCTTTCTTT. Its translation: CASSRNTEAFF. This chain joins TRBV7-2 and TRBJ1-1; D is uncertain. CDR3 size: 11 residues. Germline values: CDR1 SGHTA, CDR2 FQGNSA. V dropped 5 bases and J dropped 2 bases, with 3 bases sitting between them. The whole variable domain, remainder taken from reference TRBV7-2 and TRBJ1-1, is GAGVSQSPSNKVTEKGKDVELRCDPISGHTALYWYRQSLGQGLEFLIYFQGNSAPDKSGLPSDRFSAERTGGSVSTLTIQRTQQEDSAVYLCASSRNTEAFFGQGTRLTVV.

The V and J genes are TRBV24-1 and TRBJ1-2; the D is unclear. CDR1 and CDR2 from the germline V gene are KGHDR and SFDVKD. Trimming stripped 9 bases from V and 6 bases from J, with 16 bases between. The CDR3 consists of 13 residues. The CDR3 loop is CATGSGGGDGYTF. The CDR3 bases are TGTGCCACCGGGTCTGGAGGCGGTGATGGCTACACCTTC.

This chain joins TRBV6-4 and TRBJ2-2; D call uncertain. The CDR3 has 14 residues. Germline V lookup: CDR1 MRHNA, CDR2 SNTAGT. Deletions cut 7 bases from V and 3 bases from J, with 12 bases between. The CDR3 sequence is CASIGTWDTGELFF. The DNA for the CDR3 is TGTGCCAGCATCGGCACGTGGGACACCGGGGAGCTGTTTTTT.

The chain joins TRBV2 to TRBJ1-1, with a possible D match to TRBD1 (5 bases). CDR1 SNHLY and CDR2 FYNNEI come from the germline V gene. Trimming pared 4 bases from V and 5 bases from J, leaving 17 bases between. This CDR3 has 15 amino acids. The DNA of the CDR3 is TGTGCCAGCAGTGTCGGCAGGCCTCGGGGGACTGAAGCTTTCTTT. Protein sequence: CASSVGRPRGTEAFF. Together with reference TRBV2 and TRBJ1-1, the CDR3 gives the full variable domain: EPEVTQTPSHQVTQMGQEVILRCVPISNHLYFYWYRQILGQKVEFLVSFYNNEISEKSEIFDDQFSVERPDGSNFTLKIRSTKLEDSAMYFCASSVGRPRGTEAFFGQGTRLTVV.

The gene calls are TRBV4-3 and TRBJ2-4; tentatively, D is TRBD2 (7 bases). The germline CDR1 and CDR2 sequences are LGHNA and YSLEER. Trimming took off 4 bases at V and 8 bases at J, with 15 bases between the two ends. The CDR3 contains 14 residues. CDR3 sequence (DNA): TGCGCCAGCAGCCCCGGAGGGGGGAGGGACATTCAGTACTTC. Amino acids: CASSPGGGRDIQYF.

The chain has TRBV5-5 and TRBJ2-7, with 12 bases that match TRBD2. This CDR3 has 16 amino acids. The ends lost 0 bases at V and 4 bases at J; junction bases unmatched: 5. The germline V gene encodes CDR1 SGHKS and CDR2 YYEKEE (reference sequence). In DNA form, the CDR3 reads TGTGCCAGCAGCTTGGAGGGGACTAGCGGGCAATACGAGCAGTACTTC. Encoded protein: CASSLEGTSGQYEQYF. The entire variable domain, with the rest obtained from reference TRBV5-5 and TRBJ2-7, is as follows: DAGVTQSPTHLIKTRGQQVTLRCSPISGHKSVSWYQQVLGQGPQFIFQYYEKEERGRGNFPDRFSARQFPNYSSELNVNALLLGDSALYLCASSLEGTSGQYEQYFGPGTRLTVT.

The chain couples TRBV29-1 to TRBJ1-4; 7 bases are shared with TRBD1. The V gene's germline CDR1 is SQVTM and CDR2 ANQGSEA. The V gene end was trimmed by 5 bases and the J gene end by 5 bases; junction bases not matched to a gene: 8. The CDR3 is 14 residues long. CDR3 amino acids: CSVSGGGVNEKLFF. For the CDR3, the DNA is TGCAGCGTTTCAGGGGGGGGCGTGAATGAAAAACTGTTTTTT. Using reference TRBV29-1 and TRBJ1-4 for the parts outside the CDR3, the full variable domain is SAVISQKPSRDICQRGTSLTIQCQVDSQVTMMFWYRQQPGQSLTLIATANQGSEATYESGFVIDKFPISRPNLTFSTLTVSNMSPEDSSIYLCSVSGGGVNEKLFFGSGTQLSVL.

The chain joins TRBV12-3 or TRBV12-4 to TRBJ1-1; D possibly corresponds to TRBD1 (5 bases). V lost 10 bases and J lost 3, with 15 bases in between. CDR3 size: 13 residues. The CDR3 DNA follows: TGTGCCATCAGGCGGGGGTCGGACACTGAAGCTTTCTTT. The encoded protein is CAIRRGSDTEAFF.

J is TRBJ2-7 and V is TRBV15; no clear D. CDR3 length: 12 residues. V was pared by 0 bases and J by 5 bases, with 5 bases between. The germline CDR1 and CDR2 sequences are LNHNV and YYDKDF (reference sequence). The CDR3, as DNA: TGTGCCACCAGCAGAGATCGAAACGAGCAGTACTTC. This translates into CATSRDRNEQYF.

The chain has TRBV2 and TRBJ2-7; D gene unclear. CDR3 length equals 15 residues. CDR1 is SNHLY, CDR2 FYNNEI, per germline. V was clipped by 0 bases and J by 2 bases, with 11 bases between them. CDR3 region: CASSEARAVTYEQYF. Here the CDR3 DNA reads TGTGCCAGCAGTGAAGCAAGGGCGGTAACCTACGAGCAGTACTTC.

The chain uses TRBV3-1 (or the pseudogene TRBV3-2) and TRBJ2-2; D is ambiguous. The CDR3 loop spans 14 amino acids. Germline V gives CDR1 LGHDT, CDR2 YNNKEL (reference sequence). V was trimmed by 5 bases and J by 6 bases, leaving 13 bases between them. The CDR3 DNA reads TGTGCCAGCAGCGAAAACCCACGGTCCGGGGAGCTGTTTTTT. Amino acid sequence: CASSENPRSGELFF.

The CDR3 sequence: CASSSGTQFF. The CDR3 region has the DNA TGTGCCAGCAGCTCGGGAACGCAGTTCTTC. The V and J genes are TRBV11-2 and TRBJ2-1; a weak D match, TRBD2 (5 bases). The CDR3 has 10 amino acids. Germline loops: CDR1 SGHAT, CDR2 FQNNGV. With 4 bases removed from V and 12 bases from J, the gap between germline ends came to 7 bases.

The chain uses TRBV6-2 or TRBV6-3 and TRBJ2-1; the D is unclear. From germline, CDR1 is MNHEY and CDR2 SVGEGT. Between the trimmed V and J ends, which lost 2 bases and 12 bases, there was a span of 11 bases. CDR3 size: 12 residues. The CDR3 DNA is TGTGCCAGCAGTTACGCGGCTTCCGGGCAGTTCTTC. Translation gives CASSYAASGQFF.

The V gene is TRBV11-1, the J gene TRBJ1-1; D unclear. Germline assignment: CDR1 SGHAT and CDR2 FQDESV (reference sequence). This CDR3 has 13 amino acids. V was clipped by 1 base and J by 7 bases, with 10 bases between them. The CDR3 DNA reads as TGTGCCAGCAGCTTAGAGCAGTTAAATGAAGCTTTCTTT. Translation: CASSLEQLNEAFF.

J is TRBJ1-3 and V is TRBV24-1, with D uncertain. Germline CDR1 and CDR2: KGHDR and SFDVKD. The V end was cut by 9 bases, the J end by 6 bases, with 17 bases between. The CDR3 loop spans 14 amino acids. The CDR3 protein is CATWVPDSSNTIYF. The CDR3 bases are TGTGCCACCTGGGTCCCCGACTCGTCAAACACCATATATTTT.

This clone was recorded once. CDR3 residues: CATSRDLSETQYF. The CDR3, as DNA: TGTGCCACCAGCAGAGATCTTTCGGAGACCCAGTACTTC. The chain is built from TRBV15 and TRBJ2-5; D gene ambiguous. The CDR3 consists of 13 residues. Trimming took off 0 bases at V and 5 bases at J, with 7 bases between the two ends. CDR1 and CDR2 from the germline V gene are LNHNV and YYDKDF (reference sequence).

V usage is TRBV4-1 and J usage is TRBJ1-2, with unresolved D. Trimming stripped 1 base from V and 8 bases from J, with 14 bases between. In germline, CDR1 is MGHRA, CDR2 YSYEKL. This CDR3 has 14 residues. DNA of the CDR3: TGCGCCAGCAGCCAAGTACCGGAGGGCCTCGGCTACACCTTC. Protein: CASSQVPEGLGYTF.

This clone has more than one count but fewer than ten. This chain connects TRBV28 to TRBJ2-4; D may be TRBD1 (6 bases). The CDR3 has 14 amino acids. Trimming took 4 bases from V and 1 from J, leaving 8 bases between them. Germline V gene lookup returns CDR1 MDHEN and CDR2 SYDVKM. The CDR3 is CASSYQGAKNIQYF. CDR3 nucleotide sequence: TGTGCCAGCAGTTATCAGGGGGCCAAAAACATTCAGTACTTC.

This chain links TRBV12-5 with TRBJ1-1, with 8 positions matching TRBD1. The J segment lost 0 bases and the V segment lost 6 bases, leaving 9 bases of the junction unmatched. Germline values: CDR1 LGHNT, CDR2 FRNRAP. This CDR3 has 16 residues. The CDR3 loop is CASGPDRAGLNTEAFF. The DNA of the CDR3 is TGTGCTAGTGGACCGGACAGGGCCGGGTTGAACACTGAAGCTTTCTTT.

This clone was observed once. The chain joins TRBV19 to TRBJ1-4, with 8 positions matching TRBD1. CDR1 is LNHDA, CDR2 SQIVND, per germline (reference sequence). V shed 5 bases and J 7 bases; nucleotides not matched to a gene: 9. The length of the CDR3 is 15 residues. The CDR3, as DNA: TGTGCCAGTAGTTCGTCGGACAGGGTTGGTGAAAAACTGTTTTTT. Protein: CASSSSDRVGEKLFF.

The chain uses TRBV7-8 and TRBJ2-3; D could derive from TRBD1 or TRBD2 (5 bases each). Per germline, CDR1 SGHVS and CDR2 FQNEAQ. The ends were cut back, 6 bases at V and 6 bases at J, with 16 bases in the middle. The CDR3 covers 14 residues. CDR3 sequence reads: CASRKRDLRDTQYF. Written as DNA, the CDR3 is TGTGCCAGCAGAAAAAGGGACCTTCGGGATACGCAGTATTTT. Filled out from reference TRBV7-8 and TRBJ2-3, the complete variable domain reads GAGVSQSPRYKVAKRGQDVALRCDPISGHVSLFWYQQALGQGPEFLTYFQNEAQLDKSGLPSDRFFAERPEGSVSTLKIQRTQQEDSAVYLCASRKRDLRDTQYFGPGTRLTVL.

The chain is built from TRBV19 and TRBJ1-1; D uncertain. The germline V gene has CDR1 LNHDA and CDR2 SQIVND (reference sequence). The CDR3 loop spans 13 amino acids. The V gene lost 3 bases and the J gene lost 4 bases, with 9 bases spanning the gap. CDR3 DNA: TGTGCCAGTAGTATGTACGGCGGCACTGAAGCTTTCTTT. It encodes CASSMYGGTEAFF. The full variable domain, its missing parts supplied by reference TRBV19 and TRBJ1-1, is DGGITQSPKYLFRKEGQNVTLSCEQNLNHDAMYWYRQDPGQGLRLIYYSQIVNDFQKGDIAEGYSVSREKKESFPLTVTSAQKNPTAFYLCASSMYGGTEAFFGQGTRLTVV.

The chain carries TRBV19 and TRBJ2-1; possible D gene TRBD1, 5 bases. V dropped 4 bases and J dropped 0 bases, with 16 bases sitting between them. Germline V gene lookup returns CDR1 LNHDA and CDR2 SQIVND (reference sequence). This CDR3 has 17 amino acids. The DNA of the CDR3 is TGTGCCAGTAGTACTTCCTACTACAGGAGCTCCTACAATGAGCAGTTCTTC. This gives the protein CASSTSYYRSSYNEQFF. Variable domain in full (rest from reference TRBV19 and TRBJ2-1): DGGITQSPKYLFRKEGQNVTLSCEQNLNHDAMYWYRQDPGQGLRLIYYSQIVNDFQKGDIAEGYSVSREKKESFPLTVTSAQKNPTAFYLCASSTSYYRSSYNEQFFGPGTRLTVL.

The rearrangement links TRBV2 to TRBJ2-1; D gene ambiguous. This CDR3 comprises 14 residues. Trimming cost V 8 bases and J 6 bases, with 17 bases left between them. Germline loops: CDR1 SNHLY, CDR2 FYNNEI. CDR3 nucleotides: TGTGCCAGCCCACGGAGAGAATTCATCAATGAGCAGTTCTTC. Translating it yields CASPRREFINEQFF.

The J gene is TRBJ2-1, the V gene TRBV3-1 (or the pseudogene TRBV3-2); TRBD2 aligns across 7 bases. Per the germline V gene, CDR1 is LGHDT and CDR2 is YNNKEL (reference sequence). This CDR3 has 14 amino acids. The J segment lost 6 bases and the V segment lost 4 bases, leaving 6 bases of the junction unmatched. CDR3 in amino acids: CASSPLAGVNEQFF. The CDR3 bases are TGTGCCAGCAGCCCTCTGGCGGGAGTCAATGAGCAGTTCTTC.

The chain couples TRBV10-1 to TRBJ2-2; TRBD2 is a possible D gene (6 bases). CDR3 size: 16 residues. The germline CDR1 and CDR2 sequences are WNHNN and SYGVQD (reference sequence). The ends were cut back, 3 bases at V and 0 bases at J, with 11 bases in the middle. Here the CDR3 DNA reads TGCGCCAGCAGTGATTCCGGGACTGCGAACACCGGGGAGCTGTTTTTT. Its translation is CASSDSGTANTGELFF.